Only a few counts were recorded for the clone carrying this T cell receptor beta chain. These data originate in a study of blood T cell repertoires in COVID-19. The wider study: T cells, B-cell-depleted T cells, or PBMCs supplied cDNA or gDNA.

CDR3 length equals 17 residues. Germline V lookup: CDR1 ENHRY, CDR2 SYGVKD. The V and J ends lost 4 bases and 2 bases, in that order; junction bases with no gene match: 8. Sequenced by immunoSEQ multiplex PCR; TCRdb stores in-frame clones only, minus some. The table records about 120,000 clones, about 79% of them present only once. The specimen was peripheral blood. This clonotype was sampled from a woman older than 75 with acute or convalescent COVID-19. The chain combines TRBV10-3 with TRBJ2-1, with 10 bases aligning to TRBD2. The CDR3 coding sequence is TGTGCCATCAGTGGCCTAACTAGCGGGGCCACCTACAATGAGCAGTTCTTC. It codes for CAISGLTSGATYNEQFF.